Given below is one T cell receptor beta chain in context. Its cognate antigen is unknown. Primers used in a second PCR of roughly 6 to 12 cycles were a sample-barcoded 5' primer and a J-beta primer mix. One entry per CDR3 protein results from TCRdb running MiXCR on the 5' RACE reads. The table lists around 1.5 million distinct CDR3 sequences, 35% to 45% of them singletons. Deletions cut 3 bases from V and 4 bases from J, with 12 bases between. The CDR3 runs 14 residues. Germline V gene lookup returns CDR1 MNHEY and CDR2 SVGEGT. This sample was included in a study of blood T cells in healthy people across ages. Study outcomes and limitations: Naive and antigen-experienced cells were not separated, limiting conclusive comparison.

Collection of roughly 9.8 milliliters of peripheral blood was performed for each donor. Each sample yielded at least 6 million isolated PBMCs. The sequence came from a woman aged 18-29 years in good health. Input material: blood. The rearrangement links TRBV6-2 or TRBV6-3 to TRBJ1-2; D is possibly TRBD1 (5 bases). The CDR3: CASSYPSGLYGYTF. The CDR3, as DNA: TGTGCCAGCAGTTATCCCTCGGGGCTCTATGGCTACACCTTC.